The sequence of this T cell receptor (beta chain) was determined in a study of beta chain features in type 1 diabetes. The study's findings and limits: In every one of the four CD4+ subsets, TCRB CDR3s were moderately but significantly shorter in Type 1 diabetes patients.

The isolated RNA, all of it, was reverse transcribed, so expressed TCRB transcripts were what got sequenced. The protocol was immunoSEQ multiplex PCR, while the TCRdb copy is restricted to in-frame clones and leaves out a portion. The table shows more than 250,000 clones, with approximately 15% occurring only once. Isolation of CD4+ naive, central memory, regulatory and stem cell-like memory cells was achieved by sorting via CD45RO/CCR7/CD25/CD127/CD95/CD27. Germline V gives CDR1 MDHEN, CDR2 SYDVKM. The V end was cut by 8 bases, the J end by 3 bases, with 8 bases between. There are 12 residues in the CDR3. The table lists this clone with a few counts. As yet, its antigen is unknown. Other DNA sequences of this sample code for an identical CDR3.

Specimen: naive CD4+ T cells from blood. This receptor was taken from a man aged 25-45 years with type 1 diabetes. This chain connects TRBV28 to TRBJ1-5, with D unclear. The CDR3 DNA sequence: TGTGCCAGCTCCCCCCTCAATCAGCCCCAGCATTTT. Protein product: CASSPLNQPQHF.